Following are 19 T cell receptor beta chains from one sample sequenced in a study of blood T cell repertoires in COVID-19 (dated by TCRdb to between 2020 and 2021). The method was the immunoSEQ multiplex PCR assay. The clones in this table, taken by TCRdb from immuneACCESS, are in-frame only. Not every clone is retained; where verified, under half of the shortfall comes from an unresolved V gene, and the cause of the rest is unknown. This sample holds roughly 100,000 clones; roughly 84% were observed only once. Jointly, the top ten make up roughly 2.1% of the sample. Sequencing used peripheral blood. These receptors were taken from a man between 65 and 85 years old with active or convalescent COVID-19.

The V and J genes are TRBV18 and TRBJ1-1, with TRBD1 matching over 7 bases. Germline CDR1 is KGHSH and CDR2 is LQKENI. The CDR3 has 13 residues. V lost 6 bases and J lost 8; bases outside the gene matches: 9. As DNA, the CDR3 is TGTGCCAGCTCCACACGACAGGGACCAGAAGCTTTCTTT. It specifies CASSTRQGPEAFF.

The genes are TRBV30 and TRBJ1-5, with D maybe TRBD1 (5 bases). The CDR3 totals 13 residues. V was pared by 5 bases and J by 1 base, with 9 bases between. Germline CDR1 reads GTSNPN; CDR2 reads SVGIG (reference sequence). The CDR3 sequence: CAWQDTSNQPQHF. The CDR3, as DNA: TGTGCCTGGCAGGACACCAGCAATCAGCCCCAGCATTTT.

This clone came up once. V and J are TRBV7-6 and TRBJ1-2; TRBD1 is a possible D gene (6 bases). There are 14 residues in the CDR3. Germline V CDR1 and CDR2: SGHVS, FNYEAQ. Trimming cost V 5 bases and J 3 bases, with 13 bases left between them. The CDR3 loop is CASSVGTSDYGYTF. CDR3 nucleotide sequence: TGTGCCAGCAGCGTAGGGACATCCGACTATGGCTACACCTTC.

The CDR3 here is CASQTGAGGGTEAFF. The CDR3 DNA is TGTGCCAGCCAGACCGGGGCAGGGGGCGGTACTGAAGCTTTCTTT. The chain employs TRBV28 and TRBJ1-1; 8 bases are a match to TRBD1. Germline assignment: CDR1 MDHEN and CDR2 SYDVKM. V was pared by 8 bases and J by 5 bases, with 13 bases of the junction left unmatched. There are 15 residues in the CDR3.

The chain links TRBV5-1 to TRBJ2-1, with 9 nucleotides matching TRBD1. The germline V gene has CDR1 SGHRS and CDR2 YFSETQ. Losses at the gene ends were 0 bases for V and 9 bases for J; bases not matched to a gene: 7. CDR3 size: 15 residues. CDR3 residues: CASSLVGQGFGEQFF. CDR3 nucleotides: TGCGCCAGCAGCTTGGTGGGACAGGGTTTTGGTGAGCAGTTCTTC. The whole variable domain, filled in from reference TRBV5-1 and TRBJ2-1, reads KAGVTQTPRYLIKTRGQQVTLSCSPISGHRSVSWYQQTPGQGLQFLFEYFSETQRNKGNFPGRFSGRQFSNSRSEMNVSTLELGDSALYLCASSLVGQGFGEQFFGPGTRLTVL.

In its sample, this clone was seen once. The V and J genes are TRBV5-1 and TRBJ2-5; 9 nucleotides line up with TRBD1. This CDR3 comprises 15 residues. V lost 4 bases, J lost 4 bases, and 8 bases stayed unmatched. Germline-derived CDR1 and CDR2 are SGHRS and YFSETQ. The CDR3, as DNA: TGCGCCAGCAGCAGGGGACAGGGATCAAGAGAGACCCAGTACTTC. This codes for CASSRGQGSRETQYF.

The rearrangement uses TRBV4-3 and TRBJ2-2; the match to TRBD1 covers 7 bases. The trim removed 4 bases at V and 3 bases at J, leaving 5 bases unmatched. This CDR3 has 15 residues. Germline V lookup: CDR1 LGHNA, CDR2 YSLEER. The CDR3 region is CASSLRQGYTGELFF. The CDR3 DNA follows: TGCGCCAGCAGCCTTCGACAGGGCTACACCGGGGAGCTGTTTTTT.

This clone was observed a few times. The chain employs TRBV5-6 and TRBJ1-6; unclear D gene. The length of the CDR3 is 17 residues. Germline V gene sequence: CDR1 SGHDT, CDR2 YYEEEE. Trimming removed 1 base at V and 6 bases at J, with 17 bases between. In DNA, the CDR3 is TGTGCCAGCAGCTTGCGTTCCCCCAGTAATGTTAATTCACCCCTCCACTTT. Protein product: CASSLRSPSNVNSPLHF. The full variable domain, rest sourced from reference TRBV5-6 and TRBJ1-6, is DAGVTQSPTHLIKTRGQQVTLRCSPKSGHDTVSWYQQALGQGPQFIFQYYEEEERQRGNFPDRFSGHQFPNYSSELNVNALLLGDSALYLCASSLRSPSNVNSPLHFGNGTRLTVT.

The DNA for the CDR3 is TGTGCCAGCAGTGCTACTAGCGGGGGAAGCACAGATACGCAGTATTTT. This sequence encodes CASSATSGGSTDTQYF. The V and J genes are TRBV28 and TRBJ2-3; 11 bases agree with TRBD2. V was pared by 5 bases and J by 0 bases, with 4 bases of the junction left unmatched. Germline CDR1 is MDHEN and CDR2 is SYDVKM. The CDR3 sequence is 16 residues long.

The CDR3 reads CASSFTGNYGYTF. The CDR3 nucleotides read TGTGCCAGCAGCTTCACAGGAAACTATGGCTACACCTTC. The chain joins TRBV5-5 to TRBJ1-2, with a tentative D call TRBD1 (5 bases). Germline CDR1 and CDR2: SGHKS and YYEKEE (reference sequence). Trimming took off 2 bases at V and 2 bases at J, with 7 bases between the two ends. This CDR3 is built from 13 residues.

The sample holds one count of this clone. The chain uses TRBV7-2 and TRBJ1-3; weak D call: TRBD1 (5 bases). The V and J ends lost 6 bases and 8 bases respectively, with 20 bases between them. CDR1 and CDR2 from the germline V gene are SGHTA and FQGNSA. This CDR3 has 15 residues. In nucleotides, the CDR3 is TGTGCCAGCAGACGTGGGACCGCACCGGGGGACACCATATATTTT. Translated, it gives CASRRGTAPGDTIYF.

The chain employs TRBV4-1 and TRBJ1-2, with 11 bases fitting TRBD1. V dropped 1 base and J dropped 4; count of bases not matched to a gene: 8. Germline-derived CDR1 and CDR2 are MGHRA and YSYEKL. This CDR3 region has 17 residues. The CDR3 here is CASSQVFGTGGAYGYTF. The CDR3 coding sequence is TGCGCCAGCAGCCAAGTTTTCGGGACAGGGGGTGCCTATGGCTACACCTTC.

The V call is TRBV5-1, the J call TRBJ2-7; D ambiguous. Trimming removed 3 bases from V and 2 bases from J, with 12 bases in between. The CDR3 length is 14 residues. The germline V gene encodes CDR1 SGHRS and CDR2 YFSETQ. CDR3 loop: CASSWADGTYEQYF. The CDR3 nucleotides are TGCGCCAGCAGCTGGGCCGACGGAACCTACGAGCAGTACTTC.

The chain employs TRBV30 and TRBJ1-2, with no clear D. Germline V lookup: CDR1 GTSNPN, CDR2 SVGIG (reference sequence). V was trimmed by 8 bases and J by 4 bases, leaving 17 bases between them. The CDR3 contains 13 residues. CDR3 DNA: TGTGCCGGCCGGGATCTCCGGGGCTATGGCTACACCTTC. Protein product: CAGRDLRGYGYTF.

The V and J genes are TRBV28 and TRBJ1-4; TRBD1 is a possible D gene (5 bases). V was shortened by 6 bases and J by 0 bases, with 17 bases between the two germline ends. CDR3 length: 17 amino acids. Germline assignment: CDR1 MDHEN and CDR2 SYDVKM. For the CDR3, the DNA is TGTGCCAGCAGCTTGCTAGGGCGGGGGGCAACTAATGAAAAACTGTTTTTT. Translating it yields CASSLLGRGATNEKLFF.

The rearrangement joins TRBV5-1 to TRBJ1-4; no firm D call. This CDR3 comprises 15 residues. Germline CDR1 is SGHRS and CDR2 is YFSETQ. V was clipped by 0 bases and J by 0 bases, with 6 bases between them. The DNA of the CDR3 is TGCGCCAGCAGCTTGGGTACAGCAACTAATGAAAAACTGTTTTTT. Its translation: CASSLGTATNEKLFF.

This clone was detected once. The junction departs from the called germline gene at one end, perhaps through a read error. V is TRBV7-2 and J is TRBJ2-4; tentative D call: TRBD2 (5 bases). This CDR3 has 13 residues. The germline V gene encodes CDR1 SGHTA and CDR2 FQGNSA. The chain's CDR3 is CASSARTQNLQYF. As DNA, the CDR3 is TGTGCCAGCAGCGCACGGACTCAAAACCTTCAGTACTTC.

The rearrangement links TRBV7-6 to TRBJ2-7; 7 positions agree with TRBD2. The CDR3 extends over 16 amino acids. The V gene end was trimmed by 0 bases and the J gene end by 0 bases; junction bases not matched to a gene: 5. The germline gives CDR1 SGHVS, CDR2 FNYEAQ. In DNA, the CDR3 is TGTGCCAGCAGCTTAGCTTACCGGGACTACTCCTACGAGCAGTACTTC. This sequence encodes CASSLAYRDYSYEQYF.

The J gene is TRBJ1-4, the V gene TRBV6-6; D is unresolved. Trimming cost V 5 bases and J 6 bases, with 4 bases left between them. Germline V gives CDR1 MNHNY, CDR2 SVGAGI (reference sequence). This CDR3 is 11 amino acids long. CDR3 in amino acids: CASSPYEKLFF. The CDR3 nucleotides are TGTGCCAGCAGTCCCTATGAAAAACTGTTTTTT.